The TCR beta chain described here comes from a study of blood T cell repertoires in COVID-19. Clones were read by immunoSEQ multiplex PCR, and TCRdb kept only the in-frame ones, dropping some. The table includes hundreds of thousands of clones, more than 75% detected once. The study assigned cohorts using participant-reported clinical history. Recovered status applied to Cohort 3 donors who had two consecutive negative PCRs. It also applied to those with clearance or with symptom resolution. Germline V gene sequence: CDR1 MNHEY, CDR2 SVGEGT. V lost 6 bases and J lost 6; bases outside the gene matches: 6. The CDR3 has 14 amino acids.

The rearrangement uses TRBV6-2 or TRBV6-3 and TRBJ2-3; 10 bases are shared with TRBD2. The sequenced material came from PBMCs or T cells enriched from blood (not recorded which). The TCR comes from a woman aged 30 to 39 who had recovered from COVID-19. In DNA form, the CDR3 reads TGTGCCAGCAGACCTAGCGGGGGATCGGATACGCAGTATTTT. It specifies CASRPSGGSDTQYF.